This T cell receptor beta chain was sequenced for a study of blood T cell repertoires in COVID-19 (dated by TCRdb to 2019 to 2021). In the study overall: Samples covering the acute and convalescent phases of COVID-19 were provided by collaborators in the United States, Italy and Spain. The material from the prospective study consisted of cDNA or gDNA derived from T cells, B-cell-depleted T cells, or PBMCs. Deeply sampled blood TCRbeta repertoires from subjects exposed to, actively infected with, or recovered from COVID-19 were included in the dataset. The repertoires were made available in a free public database intended to serve as a resource for research on the immune response to SARS-CoV-2. Samples came from the ongoing ImmuneRACE study (first 160 participants) plus 1,254 subjects from 6 global collaborators. Sample metadata almost always included a de-identified subject ID, COVID-19 status, age in years and sex. Where available, HLA class I and class II types were taken from metadata supplied by the sample provider and were not determined by assay-based typing.

The germline V gene (reference sequence) specifies SEHNR as CDR1 and FQNEAQ as CDR2. Its CDR3 holds 15 amino acids, cysteine through phenylalanine. This entry keeps only the CDR3 DNA: 45 bases, framed from base 1. V loses 0 bases at its end and J loses 0 bases; junction bases beyond the gene matches: 2. TCRbeta CDR3 regions were amplified from genomic DNA by means of the immunoSEQ Assay, a bias-controlled multiplex PCR. The source study handled its data this way. Nucleated cell counts per sample were estimated from amplification of reference gene primers within the assay. Sequence reads were collapsed and filtered to measure the absolute abundance of every unique TCRbeta CDR3 rearrangement. For each sample, productive Simpson clonality was calculated by taking the square root of Simpson's diversity index across productive rearrangements. Held by TCRdb, this immuneACCESS table contains in-frame sequences only and omits some clones. Under half of the omission traces to an unresolved V gene where checked; the cause of the rest is unknown. The V and J calls and the clone size are those of that table, but D and trimming were determined from the DNA. This sample comprises about 250,000 clones, roughly 89% of them detected only once. The ten biggest clones cover just under 9% of the sample.

In the prospective study, participants were roughly 18 to 90 years old, resided in 24 geographic areas of the United States, and were enrolled through a virtual design. In the prospective study, cohorts were assigned on the basis of participant-reported clinical history obtained from a screening survey and a study questionnaire. For ImmuneRACE Cohort 3, a participant was defined as recovered based on two consecutive negative NP/OP PCR tests, clearance by a healthcare professional, or resolution of symptoms. In the prospective study, whole blood, serum and a nasopharyngeal or oropharyngeal swab were collected from each participant by mobile phlebotomists. Additional blood draws and questionnaires over an approximately 2-month period could optionally be provided by prospective study participants. Blood samples from the prospective study were shipped frozen or at room temperature prior to DNA extraction.

Points the paper makes about the study in general: How much clinical and demographic metadata was included differed by source and by participant, and the metadata was provided uncurated.

With respect to this clone: Its antigen is unknown. No base qualities exist here, and no much larger clone lies one base off it.

The TCR sequence derives from a man aged 40-49 years who had recovered from COVID-19. The rearranged chain carries TRBV7-9 and TRBJ2-7, with TRBD1 matching 7 junction bases. Sequencing was performed on PBMCs or T cells enriched from blood (not recorded which). The bases read TGTGCCAGCAGCTTAGCGCCAGGGGGCTCCTACGAGCAGTACTTC. Its amino acids are CASSLAPGGSYEQYF. Supplemented by the reference TRBV7-9 and TRBJ2-7 proteins around the CDR3, the complete variable domain is DTGVSQNPRHKITKRGQNVTFRCDPISEHNRLYWYRQTLGQGPEFLTYFQNEAQLEKSRLLSDRFSAERPKGSFSTLEIQRTEQGDSAMYLCASSLAPGGSYEQYFGPGTRLTVT.